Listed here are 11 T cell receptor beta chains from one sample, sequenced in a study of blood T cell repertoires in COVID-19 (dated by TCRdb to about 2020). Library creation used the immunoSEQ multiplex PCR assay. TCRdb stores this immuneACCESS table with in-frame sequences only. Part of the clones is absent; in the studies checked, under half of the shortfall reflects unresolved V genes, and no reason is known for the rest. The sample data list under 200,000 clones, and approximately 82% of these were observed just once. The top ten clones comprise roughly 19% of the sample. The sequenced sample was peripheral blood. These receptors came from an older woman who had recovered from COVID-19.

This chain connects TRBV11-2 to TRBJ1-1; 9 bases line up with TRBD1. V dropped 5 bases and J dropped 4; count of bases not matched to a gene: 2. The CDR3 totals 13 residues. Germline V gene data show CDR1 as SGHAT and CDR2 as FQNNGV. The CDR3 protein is CASSPDRGTEAFF. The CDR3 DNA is TGTGCCAGCAGCCCGGACAGGGGCACTGAAGCTTTCTTT. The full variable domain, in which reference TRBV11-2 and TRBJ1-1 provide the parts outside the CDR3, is EAGVAQSPRYKIIEKRQSVAFWCNPISGHATLYWYQQILGQGPKLLIQFQNNGVVDDSQLPKDRFSAERLKGVDSTLKIQPAKLEDSAVYLCASSPDRGTEAFFGQGTRLTVV.

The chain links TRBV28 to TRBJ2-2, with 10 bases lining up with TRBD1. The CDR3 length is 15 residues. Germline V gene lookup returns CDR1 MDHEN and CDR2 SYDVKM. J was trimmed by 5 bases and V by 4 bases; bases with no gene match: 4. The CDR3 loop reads CASSSPGQGTGELFF. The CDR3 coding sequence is TGTGCCAGCAGTTCACCGGGACAGGGGACCGGGGAGCTGTTTTTT.

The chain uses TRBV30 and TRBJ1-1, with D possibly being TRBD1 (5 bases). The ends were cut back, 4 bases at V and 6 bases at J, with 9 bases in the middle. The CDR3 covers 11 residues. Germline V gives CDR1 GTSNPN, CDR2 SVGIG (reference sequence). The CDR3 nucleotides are TGTGCCTGGATGGGGGGTGCTGAAGCTTTCTTT. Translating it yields CAWMGGAEAFF.

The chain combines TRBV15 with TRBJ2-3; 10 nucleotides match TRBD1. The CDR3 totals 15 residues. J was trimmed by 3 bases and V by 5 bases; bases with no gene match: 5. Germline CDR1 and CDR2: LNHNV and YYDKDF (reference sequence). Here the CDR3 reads CATSGGTGATDTQYF. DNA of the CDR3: TGTGCCACCAGCGGCGGGACAGGGGCAACAGATACGCAGTATTTT.

The CDR3 nucleotides are TGTGCCAGCAGAAGAGAGGGACTAGCGGGAGAGACCCAGTACTTC. Its protein product is CASRREGLAGETQYF. The rearrangement uses TRBV28 and TRBJ2-5, with TRBD2 matching 12 bases. V shed 6 bases, J shed 4 bases, and the junction held 6 bases outside the gene matches. Germline V gene sequence: CDR1 MDHEN, CDR2 SYDVKM. The CDR3 contains 15 residues.

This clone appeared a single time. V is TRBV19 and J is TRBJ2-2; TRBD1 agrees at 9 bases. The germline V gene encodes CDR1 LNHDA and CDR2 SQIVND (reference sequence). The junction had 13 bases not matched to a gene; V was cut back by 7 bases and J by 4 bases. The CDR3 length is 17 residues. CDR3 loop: CASKNGQGRLGTGELFF. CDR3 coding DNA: TGTGCCAGTAAAAACGGACAGGGGAGGTTGGGCACCGGGGAGCTGTTTTTT.

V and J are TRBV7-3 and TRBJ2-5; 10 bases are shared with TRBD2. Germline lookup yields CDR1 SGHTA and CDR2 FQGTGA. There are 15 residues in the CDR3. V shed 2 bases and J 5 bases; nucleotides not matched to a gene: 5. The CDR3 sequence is CASSLALAGVETQYF. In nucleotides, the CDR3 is TGTGCCAGCAGCTTAGCCCTAGCGGGGGTTGAGACCCAGTACTTC.

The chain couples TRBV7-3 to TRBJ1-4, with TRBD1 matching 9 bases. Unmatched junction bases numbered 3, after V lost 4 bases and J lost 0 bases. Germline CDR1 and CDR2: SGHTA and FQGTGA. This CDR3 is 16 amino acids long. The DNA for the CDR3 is TGTGCCAGCAGCTCGGACAGGGGTACAACTAATGAAAAACTGTTTTTT. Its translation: CASSSDRGTTNEKLFF.

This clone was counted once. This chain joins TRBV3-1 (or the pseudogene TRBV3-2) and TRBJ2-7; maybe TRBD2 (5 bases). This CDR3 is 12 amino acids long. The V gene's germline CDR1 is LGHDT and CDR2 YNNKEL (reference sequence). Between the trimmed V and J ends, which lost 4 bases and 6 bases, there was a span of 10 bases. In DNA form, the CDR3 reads TGTGCCAGCAGCCCACGGGATGCCGAGCAGTACTTC. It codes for CASSPRDAEQYF.

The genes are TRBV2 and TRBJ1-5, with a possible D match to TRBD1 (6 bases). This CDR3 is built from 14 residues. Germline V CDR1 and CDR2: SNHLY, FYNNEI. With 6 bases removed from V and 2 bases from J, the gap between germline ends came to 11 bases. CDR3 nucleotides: TGTGCCAGCAGGAGGGGGTCGGGCAATCAGCCCCAGCATTTT. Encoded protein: CASRRGSGNQPQHF.

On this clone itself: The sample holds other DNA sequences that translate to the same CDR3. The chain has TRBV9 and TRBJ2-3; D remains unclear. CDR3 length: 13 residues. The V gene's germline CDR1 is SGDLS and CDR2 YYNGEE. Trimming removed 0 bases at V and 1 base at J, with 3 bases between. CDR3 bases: TGTGCCAGCAGCGTAGGAGGCACAGATACGCAGTATTTT. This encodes CASSVGGTDTQYF.